Each of the 13 T cell receptor beta chains below was sequenced from the same sample in a study of blood T cell repertoires in COVID-19 (TCRdb year 2020). The library was generated by the immunoSEQ multiplex PCR assay. In its TCRdb copy, this immuneACCESS table keeps in-frame sequences only and misses some clones. Where compared with another copy, unresolved V genes explain less than half of these, and the others have no known cause. Within this sample are roughly 570,000 clones, with roughly nine tenths of them counted one time only. Roughly 8% of the sample is taken by the ten largest. What was sequenced was peripheral blood. These receptor sequences come from a woman aged 45-65 years with COVID-19, enrolled during active disease.

This clone was seen a handful of times. The chain couples TRBV27 to TRBJ1-5; 7 bases agree with TRBD1. This CDR3 has 18 residues. The junction had 13 bases not matched to a gene; V was cut back by 4 bases and J by 1 base. CDR1 is MNHEY and CDR2 is SMNVEV in the germline V gene (reference sequence). Here the CDR3 DNA reads TGTGCCAGCAGTTCATTTGGGTGGTGGGGACAGAGCAATCAGCCCCAGCATTTT. Translation: CASSSFGWWGQSNQPQHF.

This clone was recorded a few times. In DNA, the CDR3 is TGCGCCAGCAGCCCCTTCGGGACAGGGGGCGAGATTCAGGAAAAACTGTTTTTT. It yields the protein CASSPFGTGGEIQEKLFF. V gene TRBV5-1 combines with J gene TRBJ1-4; TRBD1 agrees at 12 bases. In germline, CDR1 is SGHRS, CDR2 YFSETQ. CDR3 size: 18 residues. V lost 4 bases, J lost 8 bases, and 15 bases stayed unmatched.

The chain recombines TRBV15 with TRBJ2-7; 7 bases agree with TRBD2. Trimming cost V 0 bases and J 3 bases; bases outside gene matches: 5. This CDR3 has 15 amino acids. The germline gives CDR1 LNHNV, CDR2 YYDKDF (reference sequence). CDR3 protein: CATSRDRGGGYEQYF. CDR3 nucleotides: TGTGCCACCAGCAGAGATCGGGGCGGGGGCTACGAGCAGTACTTC.

The chain combines TRBV2 with TRBJ2-2, with 9 bases lining up with TRBD1. The length of the CDR3 is 14 residues. Trimming took 6 bases from V and 3 from J; bases not matched to a gene: 2. Germline-derived CDR1 and CDR2 are SNHLY and FYNNEI. CDR3 residues: CASSWTGDTGELFF. The DNA of the CDR3 is TGTGCCAGCAGCTGGACAGGGGACACCGGGGAGCTGTTTTTT.

The chain carries TRBV3-1 (or the pseudogene TRBV3-2) and TRBJ2-1, with 12 bases identical to TRBD2. CDR1 LGHDT and CDR2 YNNKEL come from the germline V gene (reference sequence). V lost 3 bases and J lost 0; bases outside the gene matches: 6. This CDR3 is built from 18 residues. CDR3 coding DNA: TGTGCCAGCAGCCACCGGACTAGCGGGGTTAGCTCCTACAATGAGCAGTTCTTC. Encoded protein: CASSHRTSGVSSYNEQFF.

V usage is TRBV3-1 (or the pseudogene TRBV3-2) and J usage is TRBJ1-1, with D perhaps matching TRBD1 (5 bases). The V gene's germline CDR1 is LGHDT and CDR2 YNNKEL (reference sequence). The V and J ends lost 3 bases and 6 bases respectively, with 14 bases between them. CDR3 length: 14 residues. CDR3: CASSHALQAAEAFF. The CDR3 DNA reads as TGTGCCAGCAGCCATGCCCTACAGGCCGCTGAAGCTTTCTTT.

V is TRBV2 and J is TRBJ2-7; 8 positions match TRBD2. CDR1 SNHLY and CDR2 FYNNEI come from the germline V gene. The CDR3 consists of 13 residues. V gave up 5 bases and J gave up 9 bases; unmatched junction bases: 9. The CDR3 DNA sequence: TGTGCCAGCAGTCGACTAGCGCAAGAGGGGCAGTACTTC. This encodes CASSRLAQEGQYF. The whole variable domain, filled in from reference TRBV2 and TRBJ2-7, reads EPEVTQTPSHQVTQMGQEVILRCVPISNHLYFYWYRQILGQKVEFLVSFYNNEISEKSEIFDDQFSVERPDGSNFTLKIRSTKLEDSAMYFCASSRLAQEGQYFGPGTRLTVT.

V and J are TRBV7-9 and TRBJ1-6; maybe TRBD1 (5 bases). The CDR3 has 12 amino acids. Trimming removed 0 bases from V and 14 bases from J, with 8 bases in between. Germline loops: CDR1 SEHNR, CDR2 FQNEAQ (reference sequence). The CDR3 protein is CASSLAGGALHF. CDR3 nucleotide sequence: TGTGCCAGCAGCTTAGCGGGGGGAGCCCTCCACTTT.

This clone has more than one count but fewer than ten. The rearrangement joins TRBV7-9 to TRBJ1-2; 9 nucleotides match TRBD1. The CDR3 covers 16 residues. From germline, CDR1 is SEHNR and CDR2 FQNEAQ (reference sequence). Trimming cost V 3 bases and J 8 bases; bases outside gene matches: 13. CDR3 in amino acids: CASSLAFRDRDRGYTF. For the CDR3, the DNA is TGTGCCAGCAGCTTGGCCTTCAGGGACAGGGATAGGGGCTACACCTTC.

This CDR3 is CASSLGAPLLPLHF. The CDR3 DNA is TGTGCCAGCAGCTTAGGGGCCCCCTTGTTACCCCTCCACTTT. J is TRBJ1-6 and V is TRBV13; no firm D call. CDR3 length: 14 amino acids. Germline-derived CDR1 and CDR2 are PRHDT and FYEKMQ (reference sequence). V lost 0 bases to trimming and J lost 12 bases, with 12 bases between them.

The CDR3 sequence: CASTSGSSGELFF. The CDR3 DNA follows: TGTGCCAGCACCTCAGGGTCTTCCGGGGAGCTGTTTTTT. This chain joins TRBV13 and TRBJ2-2; weak D call: TRBD1 (5 bases). CDR1 is PRHDT, CDR2 FYEKMQ, per germline (reference sequence). There are 13 residues in the CDR3. With 7 bases removed from V and 6 bases from J, the gap between germline ends came to 12 bases. Full variable domain (remainder filled in from reference TRBV13 and TRBJ2-2): AAGVIQSPRHLIKEKRETATLKCYPIPRHDTVYWYQQGPGQDPQFLISFYEKMQSDKGSIPDRFSAQQFSDYHSELNMSSLELGDSALYFCASTSGSSGELFFGEGSRLTVL.

V is TRBV30 and J is TRBJ1-2; D gene uncertain. Per germline, CDR1 GTSNPN and CDR2 SVGIG (reference sequence). This CDR3 is 13 amino acids long. V was trimmed by 4 bases and J by 0 bases, leaving 9 bases between them. The CDR3 is CAWNGGANYGYTF. CDR3 bases: TGTGCCTGGAACGGTGGTGCTAACTATGGCTACACCTTC.

The chain uses TRBV7-9 and TRBJ2-7; D is uncertain. The CDR3 extends over 12 amino acids. V was shortened by 7 bases and J by 5 bases, with 12 bases between the two germline ends. Germline-derived CDR1 and CDR2 are SEHNR and FQNEAQ (reference sequence). The CDR3 protein is CASTVLRNEQYF. CDR3 DNA sequence: TGTGCCAGCACCGTCCTGCGAAACGAGCAGTACTTC.